This T cell receptor (beta chain) was sequenced in a study of response to subunit inactivated influenza vaccine. The CDR3 is 13 residues long. The junction had 3 bases not matched to a gene; V was cut back by 5 bases and J by 6 bases. CDR1 is SGHTA and CDR2 is FQGTGA in the germline V gene. TCRdb ran MiXCR on the RT-PCR reads and lists one entry per CDR3 protein. Of some 520,000 distinct CDR3 sequences listed, 16% are singletons. The table lists this clonotype with many counts. The antigen is undetermined. Whole-study findings and limits: A suggestion made by the authors is that each seasonal influenza vaccination recruits few new T cells.

Sequencing used CD4+ T cells sorted from PBMCs, obtained less than 30 months after vaccination. The chain couples TRBV7-3 to TRBJ1-2; 10 bases align to TRBD1. This receptor was taken from a man between 50 and 69 years old who received an inactivated influenza vaccine. CDR3 residues: CASSPGQGNGYTF. The CDR3 nucleotides are TGTGCCAGCAGCCCGGGACAGGGGAATGGCTACACCTTC.